The entry that follows covers one TCR beta chain sequence. Trimming shortened V by 7 bases and J by 5 bases, and 18 bases separated the two germline ends. The CDR3 is 14 residues long. CDR1 is SGHTA and CDR2 is FQGNSA in the germline V gene. RNA transcripts yielded amplified TCR beta CDR3 regions. The HTBI primer set was used in a first-round RT-PCR of the TCR CDR3. TCRdb independently ran MiXCR on the multiplex PCR reads; one entry per CDR3 protein. The sample records around 800,000 distinct CDR3 sequences, 38% being singletons. This sample stems from a study of T cells in Graves' hyperthyroidism and ophthalmopathy. Study information: Any treatment followed the collection of peripheral blood at initial diagnosis.

This TCR derives from a man aged 18 to 29 with Graves' hyperthyroidism. This rearrangement joins TRBV7-2 to TRBJ2-7; D may be TRBD1 or TRBD2 (5 bases each). Sequences were obtained from blood. The CDR3 DNA is TGTGCCAGCACCGTTATTGGGGGTAGACACGAGCAGTACTTC. This gives the protein CASTVIGGRHEQYF.